What follows describes a single T cell receptor beta chain. Its matching antigen is unknown. The sample belongs to a study of shared clonotypes between healthy human individuals. This CDR3 is 17 amino acids long. V lost 0 bases and J lost 0, with 16 bases in between. Per the germline V gene, CDR1 is SGHRS and CDR2 is YFSETQ. General study points: Sorted-subset samples were not fully sequenced, rarefaction indicated.

This table comes from immunoSEQ multiplex PCR, and its TCRdb copy is limited to in-frame clones, with some not included. This sample has more than 2 million clones, with about 94% found just once. CD8 cells regarded as naive lacked CD45RO, were positively chosen for CCR7, and omitted terminally differentiated effector memory CD45RA+ cells. This sequence joins TRBV5-1 and TRBJ2-7, with D hard to call. This clonotype originated in a man in his late teens or twenties in good health. Sequencing was carried out using naive CD8+ T cells sorted from blood. CDR3 in DNA: TGCGCCAGCAGCTTGGCTGGGAAAACCCTCAGCTCCTACGAGCAGTACTTC. Its translation is CASSLAGKTLSSYEQYF.